The 6 T cell receptor beta chains below all came from one sample that was sequenced in a study of blood T cell repertoires in COVID-19. The method was immunoSEQ multiplex PCR; TCRdb's version includes in-frame clones alone and lacks a portion of them. Counted here are about 260,000 clones, 87% occurring once; the ten biggest clones make up about 1.6%. Input material: peripheral blood. The receptors come from a woman in her forties who had recovered from COVID-19.

The chain combines TRBV18 with TRBJ2-1; tentatively, D is TRBD1 (5 bases). Trimming cost V 0 bases and J 6 bases, with 15 bases left between them. There are 16 residues in the CDR3. Germline V CDR1 and CDR2: KGHSH, LQKENI. The CDR3 nucleotides read TGTGCCAGCTCACCACCCTGGGCCCTAAGGGGCAATGAGCAGTTCTTC. Its protein product is CASSPPWALRGNEQFF.

The chain combines TRBV4-1 with TRBJ2-1; 9 nucleotides align to TRBD2. This CDR3 contains 18 residues. Trimming took 0 bases from V and 0 from J; bases not matched to a gene: 6. Germline assignment: CDR1 MGHRA and CDR2 YSYEKL. As DNA, the CDR3 is TGCGCCAGCAGCCAAGATAGGAGCGGGGGGTACTCCTACAATGAGCAGTTCTTC. It translates to CASSQDRSGGYSYNEQFF.

The rearrangement joins TRBV7-9 to TRBJ2-7, with TRBD1 identical over 7 bases. After removal of 4 bases from V and 3 bases from J, the junction contained 6 bases not matched to a gene. The CDR3 covers 14 residues. From germline, CDR1 is SEHNR and CDR2 FQNEAQ (reference sequence). CDR3 amino acids: CASSSNRQGYEQYF. DNA of the CDR3: TGTGCCAGCAGCTCAAACCGACAGGGCTACGAGCAGTACTTC. The complete variable domain, with remaining parts taken from reference TRBV7-9 and TRBJ2-7, reads DTGVSQNPRHKITKRGQNVTFRCDPISEHNRLYWYRQTLGQGPEFLTYFQNEAQLEKSRLLSDRFSAERPKGSFSTLEIQRTEQGDSAMYLCASSSNRQGYEQYFGPGTRLTVT.

The rearrangement joins TRBV7-8 to TRBJ1-1; D ambiguous. The germline V gene has CDR1 SGHVS and CDR2 FQNEAQ. V dropped 4 bases and J dropped 3 bases, with 12 bases sitting between them. The CDR3 has 14 amino acids. The CDR3 reads CASSWAPGYTEAFF. CDR3 coding DNA: TGTGCCAGCAGCTGGGCGCCTGGTTACACTGAAGCTTTCTTT.

The genes are TRBV11-2 and TRBJ1-1, with a possible D match to TRBD1 (6 bases). The CDR3 runs 12 residues. The germline CDR1 and CDR2 sequences are SGHAT and FQNNGV. The germline V and J ends were trimmed by 4 bases and 6 bases, with 9 bases remaining between them. Written as DNA, the CDR3 is TGTGCCAGCAGCTCAACAGGGCCTGAAGCTTTCTTT. It specifies CASSSTGPEAFF.

V and J are TRBV7-2 and TRBJ1-5, with D perhaps matching TRBD1 (5 bases). The CDR3 consists of 18 residues. CDR1 and CDR2 from the germline V gene are SGHTA and FQGNSA. V lost 4 bases, J lost 3 bases, and 22 bases lay in between. The DNA of the CDR3 is TGTGCCAGCAGCTCTCCGGGACTGAAAAGTTGGGACAATCAGCCCCAGCATTTT. Translated: CASSSPGLKSWDNQPQHF.